This T cell receptor (beta chain) was observed in a study of HIV-infected patients and healthy controls. Whole blood was used without fractionation, so all unsorted peripheral T cells were included. There are 16 residues in the CDR3. V was cut by 1 base and J by 7 bases, with 13 bases left in between. Germline-derived CDR1 and CDR2 are KGHDR and SFDVKD. Reverse transcription used approximately 500 ng RNA and constant-region primers for alpha and beta. Using multiplexing indices, alpha and beta chain libraries were generated apart by chain-specific third strand synthesis. TCRdb passed the 5' RACE reads through MiXCR, listing each CDR3 protein once. This table has approximately 22,000 distinct CDR3 sequences, approximately 9% appearing once.

This chain joins TRBV24-1 and TRBJ1-6; no reliable D call. Sequencing used blood. This sequence was found in an adult in good health. CDR3 coding DNA: TGTGCCACCAGTGATTTCCACTCCCCTTCAAATTCACCCCTCCACTTT. This gives the protein CATSDFHSPSNSPLHF.